Presented here are 27 T cell receptor beta chains from one specimen sequenced in a study of T cells in Graves' hyperthyroidism and ophthalmopathy. The source material, RNA transcripts, was used to amplify TCR beta CDR3 regions. Initially, a first-round RT-PCR of the TCR CDR3 employed the HTBI primer set. TCRdb re-analysed the multiplex PCR reads in MiXCR, keeping a single row per CDR3 protein. This sample carries some 510,000 distinct CDR3 sequences, roughly 46% of them seen once, and the ten largest clones take just over 8%. The source material was peripheral blood or thyroid tissue (not recorded which). The receptors derive from a woman aged 18-29 years with Graves' hyperthyroidism.

This clonotype was observed once. A much larger clone differs from this one at a single base, so this may be a read error. This chain links TRBV6-5 with TRBJ1-3; D is possibly TRBD1 (6 bases). CDR1 and CDR2 (germline): MNHEY, SVGAGI. This CDR3 is 13 amino acids long. CDR3 DNA: TGTGCCATCAGTTACAGGGCTGGAAACACCATATATTTT. Translated: CAISYRAGNTIYF.

The chain has TRBV2 and TRBJ1-5; no reliable D call. Trimming took 2 bases from V and 0 from J, leaving 8 bases between them. Germline loops: CDR1 SNHLY, CDR2 FYNNEI. The CDR3 covers 15 residues. The CDR3 coding sequence is TGTGCCAGCAGTGAAATTCGGGGTAGCAATCAGCCCCAGCATTTT. Translating gives CASSEIRGSNQPQHF. The variable domain in full, completed from reference TRBV2 and TRBJ1-5, reads EPEVTQTPSHQVTQMGQEVILRCVPISNHLYFYWYRQILGQKVEFLVSFYNNEISEKSEIFDDQFSVERPDGSNFTLKIRSTKLEDSAMYFCASSEIRGSNQPQHFGDGTRLSIL.

Concerning this clonotype itself: Relative to the germline gene, one junction end is altered; a read error may explain this. CDR3 sequence: CASSLGHGLSGNTTYF. The CDR3 nucleotides are TGTGCCAGCAGCTTAGGCCACGGCCTCTCTGGAAACACCACATATTTT. V usage is TRBV13 and J usage is TRBJ1-3; unclear D gene. The CDR3 is 16 residues long. CDR1 is PRHDT, CDR2 FYEKMQ, per germline (reference sequence).

This clonotype was seen many times. This sequence joins TRBV24-1 and TRBJ1-5; a possible D gene is TRBD1 (6 bases). Germline loops: CDR1 KGHDR, CDR2 SFDVKD. The CDR3 consists of 14 residues. V was pared by 9 bases and J by 2 bases, with 13 bases between. The CDR3 here is CATGGGIGNQPQHF. The CDR3 bases are TGTGCCACCGGAGGGGGGATTGGCAATCAGCCCCAGCATTTT.

This chain connects TRBV25-1 to TRBJ1-2; D not certain. This CDR3 region has 13 residues. Deletions cut 6 bases from V and 6 bases from J, with 14 bases between. The V gene's germline CDR1 is MGHDK and CDR2 SYGVNS. The CDR3 nucleotides are TGTGCCAGCAGCCGAACGGAACTAGATGGCTACACCTTC. This gives the protein CASSRTELDGYTF.

The chain links TRBV29-1 to TRBJ1-1; D remains ambiguous. In germline, CDR1 is SQVTM, CDR2 ANQGSEA. The CDR3 contains 11 residues. The ends were cut back, 3 bases at V and 11 bases at J, with 13 bases in the middle. CDR3 loop: CSVDSRSAAFF. DNA of the CDR3: TGCAGCGTTGATTCGAGATCTGCCGCTTTCTTT.

The CDR3 nucleotides are TGTGCCAGCAGCGCGAGACAGGGTCGGGAGACCCAGTACTTC. This codes for CASSARQGRETQYF. This chain connects TRBV7-2 to TRBJ2-5; 7 bases match TRBD1. The CDR3 sequence is 14 residues long. V lost 5 bases and J lost 5; bases outside the gene matches: 8. Germline V CDR1 and CDR2: SGHTA, FQGNSA. Using reference TRBV7-2 and TRBJ2-5 for the parts outside the CDR3, the full variable domain is GAGVSQSPSNKVTEKGKDVELRCDPISGHTALYWYRQSLGQGLEFLIYFQGNSAPDKSGLPSDRFSAERTGGSVSTLTIQRTQQEDSAVYLCASSARQGRETQYFGPGTRLLVL.

V is TRBV20-1 and J is TRBJ2-5; weak D call: TRBD2 (6 bases). In germline, CDR1 is DFQATT, CDR2 SNEGSKA (reference sequence). CDR3 length: 15 amino acids. Between the trimmed V and J ends, which lost 1 base and 5 bases, there was a span of 17 bases. The CDR3 bases are TGCAGTGCTAGAGGTGCTCGAGGGCGGGACGAGACCCAGTACTTC. It specifies CSARGARGRDETQYF.

The chain is built from TRBV9 and TRBJ1-1; no clear D gene. The V end was cut by 5 bases, the J end by 0 bases, with 5 bases between. This CDR3 has 12 residues. The germline gives CDR1 SGDLS, CDR2 YYNGEE. CDR3 DNA: TGTGCCAGCAGGGACCTGAACACTGAAGCTTTCTTT. Its protein is CASRDLNTEAFF.

A remark on this clonotype: This likely comes from a read error, as the CDR3 has no conserved phenylalanine or tryptophan at its end. The V gene is TRBV9, the J gene TRBJ1-1; 7 bases agree with TRBD1. In germline, CDR1 is SGDLS, CDR2 YYNGEE. The CDR3 totals 15 residues. Trimming cost V 0 bases and J 3 bases; bases outside gene matches: 5. CDR3 sequence: CASSVELGGYTEAFS. The CDR3 nucleotides are TGTGCCAGCAGCGTAGAGCTAGGGGGCTACACTGAAGCTTTCTCT.

This clonotype occurred once. The chain employs TRBV19 and TRBJ2-2; D unresolved. Germline CDR1 LNHDA, CDR2 SQIVND (reference sequence). Trimming removed 7 bases at V and 3 bases at J, with 12 bases between. The CDR3 has 14 residues. CDR3 region: CASKEDEDTGELFF. In nucleotides, the CDR3 is TGTGCCAGTAAAGAGGACGAAGACACCGGGGAGCTGTTTTTT.

This chain uses TRBV7-2 with TRBJ2-5; D may be TRBD1 (5 bases). Germline CDR1 reads SGHTA; CDR2 reads FQGNSA. V was trimmed by 8 bases and J by 3 bases, leaving 19 bases between them. The CDR3 has 15 residues. The CDR3 DNA follows: TGTGCCAGCTCACCAGTCGCAGGGTTGGAAGAGACCCAGTACTTC. It yields the protein CASSPVAGLEETQYF.

In DNA, the CDR3 is TGTGCCGGCGCCCCGGGAAGGGGCGGGCAGTACTTC. This encodes CAGAPGRGGQYF. The chain employs TRBV7-3 and TRBJ2-7; either TRBD1 or TRBD2 may supply D (5 bases each). V lost 11 bases and J 9 bases, leaving 20 bases between the germline ends. The CDR3 sequence is 12 residues long. The V gene's germline CDR1 is SGHTA and CDR2 FQGTGA.

This clonotype has just a few counts. A single base separates this from a much larger clone, so it may be a read error. CDR3: CASSVERSSYEQYF. The DNA of the CDR3 is TGTGCCAGCAGCGTAGAAAGGAGCTCCTACGAGCAGTACTTC. The chain has TRBV9 and TRBJ2-7; no clear D gene. V was trimmed by 0 bases and J by 0 bases, leaving 7 bases between them. Germline-derived CDR1 and CDR2 are SGDLS and YYNGEE. The CDR3 has 14 amino acids.

This clonotype was observed a handful of times. The chain uses TRBV6-5 and TRBJ2-7; D is possibly TRBD2 (6 bases). Germline values: CDR1 MNHEY, CDR2 SVGAGI. V was cut by 2 bases and J by 4 bases, with 9 bases left in between. This CDR3 is built from 13 residues. The CDR3 protein is CASSYPGDYEQYF. In DNA form, the CDR3 reads TGTGCCAGCAGTTACCCGGGAGATTACGAGCAGTACTTC.

This clonotype was counted ten times or more. This chain links TRBV7-9 with TRBJ1-2; D may be TRBD1 (5 bases). The germline gives CDR1 SEHNR, CDR2 FQNEAQ (reference sequence). Between the trimmed V and J ends, which lost 4 bases and 4 bases, there was a span of 13 bases. The CDR3 extends over 14 amino acids. CDR3 region: CASSSRQSFYGYTF. As DNA, the CDR3 is TGTGCCAGCAGCTCCCGACAGAGTTTCTATGGCTACACCTTC.

This clonotype was observed a few times. This chain uses TRBV7-8 with TRBJ2-5, with D possibly being TRBD1 or TRBD2 (5 bases each). Looked up from germline, CDR1 is SGHVS and CDR2 is FQNEAQ. CDR3 length equals 16 residues. V lost 2 bases to trimming and J lost 7 bases, with 20 bases between them. CDR3 DNA sequence: TGTGCCAGCAGCTTACAAAACGACCCTTCGGGGACGACCCAGTACTTC. It yields the protein CASSLQNDPSGTTQYF.

This clonotype has only a few counts. The V and J genes are TRBV2 and TRBJ1-2, with D perhaps matching TRBD1 (6 bases). CDR1 and CDR2 (germline): SNHLY, FYNNEI. V was shortened by 6 bases and J by 7 bases, with 9 bases between the two germline ends. This CDR3 has 11 amino acids. The CDR3 region is CASRQGFGYTF. CDR3 DNA: TGTGCCAGCAGGCAGGGGTTTGGCTACACCTTC. Full variable domain (outside the CDR3, taken from reference TRBV2 and TRBJ1-2): EPEVTQTPSHQVTQMGQEVILRCVPISNHLYFYWYRQILGQKVEFLVSFYNNEISEKSEIFDDQFSVERPDGSNFTLKIRSTKLEDSAMYFCASRQGFGYTFGSGTRLTVV.

About this clonotype itself: This may arise from a read error, as a much more abundant clone is one base away. V is TRBV29-1 and J is TRBJ2-5; no clear D gene. This CDR3 has 11 amino acids. V was clipped by 6 bases and J by 4 bases, with 9 bases between them. Germline V gene sequence: CDR1 SQVTM, CDR2 ANQGSEA. The CDR3 region has the DNA TGCAGCGTCTGGCTGCGAGAGACCCAGTACTTC. Encoded protein: CSVWLRETQYF.

Only a few counts were recorded for this clonotype. The chain is built from TRBV5-1 and TRBJ1-1, with TRBD1 as a possible D gene (6 bases). Germline CDR1 reads SGHRS; CDR2 reads YFSETQ. The CDR3 length is 14 residues. V was pared by 3 bases and J by 1 base, with 10 bases between. As DNA, the CDR3 is TGCGCCAGCAGCTACAGGGTTGGGAACACTGAAGCTTTCTTT. This sequence encodes CASSYRVGNTEAFF.

As for this clonotype: A junction end diverges from the germline sequence, so it may reflect a read error. The V and J genes are TRBV5-1 and TRBJ1-6, with TRBD1 matching 7 bases. This CDR3 is built from 16 residues. Germline values: CDR1 SGHRS, CDR2 YFSETQ. The CDR3 is CACSLGQSSYNSPLHF. CDR3 DNA sequence: TGCGCCTGCAGCTTGGGACAGAGCTCCTATAATTCACCCCTCCACTTT.

This clonotype appeared a single time. This may come from a read error, since a much larger clone is one base off. The chain has TRBV7-9 and TRBJ2-7, with D tentatively TRBD1 (5 bases). Per the germline V gene, CDR1 is SEHNR and CDR2 is FQNEAQ (reference sequence). The CDR3 loop spans 14 amino acids. The CDR3 region has the DNA TGTGCCGGCAGCTTGTCAGGGTGGTCCTACGAGCAGTACTTC. It specifies CAGSLSGWSYEQYF. Complete variable domain (other parts from reference TRBV7-9 and TRBJ2-7): DTGVSQNPRHKITKRGQNVTFRCDPISEHNRLYWYRQTLGQGPEFLTYFQNEAQLEKSRLLSDRFSAERPKGSFSTLEIQRTEQGDSAMYLCAGSLSGWSYEQYFGPGTRLTVT.

A remark on this clonotype: A read error is possible here, since a much larger clone lies one base away. The CDR3 nucleotides are TGTGCCAGCAACGTGAGAGAGACCCAGTACTTC. Protein sequence: CASNVRETQYF. The gene calls are TRBV7-9 and TRBJ2-5; the D is unclear. Per the germline V gene, CDR1 is SEHNR and CDR2 is FQNEAQ (reference sequence). Trimming removed 7 bases at V and 4 bases at J, with 7 bases between. There are 11 residues in the CDR3.

This chain links TRBV20-1 with TRBJ2-7, with 8 bases lining up with TRBD2. Unmatched junction bases numbered 8, after V lost 5 bases and J lost 2 bases. This CDR3 region has 14 residues. Germline CDR1 is DFQATT and CDR2 is SNEGSKA (reference sequence). The CDR3 DNA sequence: TGCAGTGCTCCGACGCGGGAGGCCGCCTACGAGCAGTACTTC. It codes for CSAPTREAAYEQYF.

As for this clonotype: Being one base from a much bigger clone, this may be a read error. The CDR3 end shows no conserved phenylalanine or tryptophan, and so a read error is likely. This sequence joins TRBV20-1 and TRBJ1-2, with 9 bases aligning to TRBD1. The CDR3 is made up of 14 amino acids. V gave up 4 bases and J gave up 2 bases; unmatched junction bases: 5. Germline-derived CDR1 and CDR2 are DFQATT and SNEGSKA (reference sequence). DNA of the CDR3: TGCAGTGCTACTACGGGACAGGGAAACTATGGCTACACCCTC. This sequence encodes CSATTGQGNYGYTL.

This clonotype has only a few counts. V and J are TRBV29-1 and TRBJ2-3, with no clear D. This CDR3 has 14 residues. Per germline, CDR1 SQVTM and CDR2 ANQGSEA. Between the trimmed V and J ends, which lost 0 bases and 2 bases, there was a span of 9 bases. CDR3 region: CSVEDIGYTDTQYF. For the CDR3, the DNA is TGCAGCGTTGAAGATATCGGATACACAGATACGCAGTATTTT.

This clonotype was seen many times. This chain joins TRBV7-9 and TRBJ1-2, with a weak D call TRBD1 (5 bases). Germline lookup yields CDR1 SEHNR and CDR2 FQNEAQ (reference sequence). This CDR3 is 15 amino acids long. V shed 1 base and J shed 4 bases, with 13 bases lying between them. Here the CDR3 reads CASSLGVRQGYGYTF. DNA for the CDR3: TGTGCCAGCAGCTTAGGGGTGCGGCAGGGCTATGGCTACACCTTC. The full variable domain, in which reference TRBV7-9 and TRBJ1-2 provide the parts outside the CDR3, is DTGVSQNPRHKITKRGQNVTFRCDPISEHNRLYWYRQTLGQGPEFLTYFQNEAQLEKSRLLSDRFSAERPKGSFSTLEIQRTEQGDSAMYLCASSLGVRQGYGYTFGSGTRLTVV.